The 20 T cell receptor beta chains presented below share a single source sample, sequenced in a study of cytomegalovirus exposure and HLA in healthy donors. This PCR relied on a set of 60 Vbeta primers and 13 Jbeta primers. Generated by immunoSEQ multiplex PCR, the TCRdb table keeps only in-frame clones and is missing some. The top ten clones hold just over 0.75% of a sample with about 94,000 clones, around four fifths of them seen once. Material for sequencing was PBMCs. Source of these receptors: a woman aged 55-70 years in good health and CMV-seronegative.

This clone was seen once. Other DNA sequences in this sample translate to the same CDR3. This sequence joins TRBV5-1 and TRBJ2-7, with 10 bases identical to TRBD1. Looked up from germline, CDR1 is SGHRS and CDR2 is YFSETQ. The V segment lost 0 bases and the J segment 2 bases; nucleotides outside the gene matches: 5. The CDR3 sequence is 16 residues long. The CDR3 DNA is TGCGCCAGCAGCTTGGCCACCGGGACAGGGGCCTACGAGCAGTACTTC. As protein: CASSLATGTGAYEQYF.

The chain recombines TRBV2 with TRBJ1-2; D is unresolved. The CDR3 sequence is 15 residues long. V lost 4 bases to trimming and J lost 2 bases, with 14 bases between them. The germline V gene has CDR1 SNHLY and CDR2 FYNNEI. As DNA, the CDR3 is TGTGCCAGCAGTGCGTCCCCTATGTTGAACTATGGCTACACCTTC. The encoded protein is CASSASPMLNYGYTF.

This clone was seen a few times. V is TRBV27 and J is TRBJ1-2, with 9 nucleotides matching TRBD1. CDR1 and CDR2 from the germline V gene are MNHEY and SMNVEV (reference sequence). The CDR3 totals 15 residues. Trimming removed 6 bases from V and 0 bases from J; junction bases left unmatched: 5. This chain's CDR3 is CASRLTGGPNYGYTF. CDR3 bases: TGTGCCAGCAGGTTGACAGGGGGTCCTAACTATGGCTACACCTTC.

The rearrangement joins TRBV28 to TRBJ2-7; no firm D call. The CDR3 extends over 13 amino acids. V was clipped by 3 bases and J by 0 bases, with 6 bases between them. CDR1 and CDR2 from the germline V gene are MDHEN and SYDVKM. CDR3 DNA sequence: TGTGCCAGCAGTTTGTTCAGCTCCTACGAGCAGTACTTC. Translated, it gives CASSLFSSYEQYF.

This chain links TRBV7-8 with TRBJ2-1, with a weak D call TRBD2 (5 bases). Germline loops: CDR1 SGHVS, CDR2 FQNEAQ. The CDR3 totals 15 residues. Between the trimmed V and J ends, which lost 2 bases and 5 bases, there was a span of 13 bases. CDR3 in amino acids: CASSLTTTSDNEQFF. In DNA, the CDR3 is TGTGCCAGCAGCTTAACGACTACGAGTGACAATGAGCAGTTCTTC.

The chain joins TRBV12-5 to TRBJ1-4; D is unclear. V gave up 5 bases and J gave up 4 bases, with 11 bases separating them. This CDR3 comprises 14 residues. Germline assignment: CDR1 LGHNT and CDR2 FRNRAP. CDR3 amino acids: CASGPGLGNEKLFF. The CDR3 bases are TGTGCTAGTGGTCCCGGGTTGGGTAATGAAAAACTGTTTTTT.

This chain links TRBV19 with TRBJ1-2; 7 bases fit TRBD1. V lost 7 bases and J lost 5; bases outside the gene matches: 4. CDR1 LNHDA and CDR2 SQIVND come from the germline V gene (reference sequence). This CDR3 comprises 12 residues. The CDR3 sequence is CASMDRKYGYTF. CDR3 bases: TGTGCCAGTATGGACAGGAAATATGGCTACACCTTC.

This chain links TRBV10-3 with TRBJ2-3; 8 bases are a match to TRBD1. CDR3 length: 14 amino acids. The germline CDR1 and CDR2 sequences are ENHRY and SYGVKD. V lost 5 bases and J lost 3; bases outside the gene matches: 4. Written as DNA, the CDR3 is TGTGCCATCAGTACCACAGGGGGAACAGATACGCAGTATTTT. This gives the protein CAISTTGGTDTQYF.

The chain uses TRBV7-6 and TRBJ1-4; D uncertain. V lost 4 bases and J lost 8, with 8 bases in between. Germline values: CDR1 SGHVS, CDR2 FNYEAQ. The CDR3 covers 12 residues. CDR3 protein: CASSSTAEKLFF. In DNA, the CDR3 is TGTGCCAGCAGCTCCACTGCGGAAAAACTGTTTTTT.

The genes are TRBV4-1 and TRBJ1-1; D is perhaps TRBD1 (6 bases). This CDR3 is built from 13 residues. Trimming pared 8 bases from V and 5 bases from J, leaving 15 bases between. CDR1 is MGHRA and CDR2 is YSYEKL in the germline V gene. The CDR3 coding sequence is TGCGCCAGCCGGCGACAGGAAGGGACTGAAGCTTTCTTT. It codes for CASRRQEGTEAFF.

The rearrangement joins TRBV10-2 to TRBJ2-5; 8 bases map to TRBD1. Germline assignment: CDR1 WSHSY and CDR2 SAAADI. The CDR3 runs 15 residues. The V gene end was trimmed by 8 bases and the J gene end by 7 bases; junction bases not matched to a gene: 15. This chain's CDR3 is CASDPTGDIGGTQYF. The CDR3 DNA is TGCGCCAGCGATCCGACAGGGGATATTGGAGGGACCCAGTACTTC.

The J gene is TRBJ2-1, the V gene TRBV4-3; 7 bases match TRBD1. Trimming removed 1 base from V and 4 bases from J; junction bases left unmatched: 4. This CDR3 spans 15 amino acids. The V gene's germline CDR1 is LGHNA and CDR2 YSLEER. The CDR3 loop is CASSQAQGDYNEQFF. The CDR3 coding sequence is TGCGCCAGCAGCCAAGCCCAGGGGGATTACAATGAGCAGTTCTTC.

V and J are TRBV15 and TRBJ1-5; TRBD1 agrees at 11 bases. The germline V gene encodes CDR1 LNHNV and CDR2 YYDKDF (reference sequence). The CDR3 sequence is 15 residues long. The V gene end was trimmed by 4 bases and the J gene end by 6 bases; junction bases not matched to a gene: 5. CDR3 loop: CATSMDRGLGQPQHF. CDR3 in DNA: TGTGCCACCAGCATGGACAGGGGGCTTGGTCAGCCCCAGCATTTT. Supplemented by reference TRBV15 and TRBJ1-5, the full variable domain reads DAMVIQNPRYQVTQFGKPVTLSCSQTLNHNVMYWYQQKSSQAPKLLFHYYDKDFNNEADTPDNFQSRRPNTSFCFLDIRSPGLGDTAMYLCATSMDRGLGQPQHFGDGTRLSIL.

V is TRBV7-6 and J is TRBJ1-3; D unresolved. CDR1 is SGHVS and CDR2 is FNYEAQ in the germline V gene. Trimming shortened V by 5 bases and J by 2 bases, and 19 bases separated the two germline ends. This CDR3 spans 17 amino acids. This CDR3 is CASSPSIGLGAGNTIYF. The CDR3 nucleotides read TGTGCCAGCAGCCCTAGTATCGGACTCGGCGCTGGAAACACCATATATTTT.

V and J are TRBV7-2 and TRBJ1-2; weak D call: TRBD1 (5 bases). Per germline, CDR1 SGHTA and CDR2 FQGNSA. This CDR3 region has 14 residues. V gave up 1 base and J gave up 3 bases, with 9 bases separating them. CDR3 in DNA: TGTGCCAGCAGCTTAGACAAGGGGTACTATGGCTACACCTTC. Residues: CASSLDKGYYGYTF.

The rearrangement uses TRBV4-3 and TRBJ1-6, with D maybe TRBD1 (6 bases). The V gene lost 4 bases and the J gene lost 0 bases, with 13 bases spanning the gap. Germline assignment: CDR1 LGHNA and CDR2 YSLEER. This CDR3 has 17 residues. The DNA of the CDR3 is TGCGCCAGCAGCCCCTCCGGGACACTCTCCTATAATTCACCCCTCCACTTT. It codes for CASSPSGTLSYNSPLHF.

The V and J genes are TRBV12-5 and TRBJ2-1, with a possible D match to TRBD2 (6 bases). CDR3 size: 15 residues. Trimming took off 6 bases at V and 3 bases at J, with 15 bases between the two ends. Germline V lookup: CDR1 LGHNT, CDR2 FRNRAP. CDR3 bases: TGTGCTAGTGGACCTCGACTGGGAGGCTACAATGAGCAGTTCTTC. Translated: CASGPRLGGYNEQFF.

The chain links TRBV30 to TRBJ2-7, with D perhaps matching TRBD2 (5 bases). The V gene's germline CDR1 is GTSNPN and CDR2 SVGIG (reference sequence). There are 12 residues in the CDR3. V lost 0 bases and J 6 bases, leaving 9 bases between the germline ends. The CDR3 region is CAWSVEGSEQYF. CDR3 DNA: TGTGCCTGGAGTGTAGAGGGTTCCGAGCAGTACTTC.

The chain employs TRBV9 and TRBJ1-3, with unresolved D. Trimming cost V 2 bases and J 2 bases, with 11 bases left between them. Germline CDR1 is SGDLS and CDR2 is YYNGEE. There are 15 residues in the CDR3. In nucleotides, the CDR3 is TGTGCCAGCAGCGTCGGGGTGGGGACTGGAAACACCATATATTTT. Amino acid sequence: CASSVGVGTGNTIYF.

This clone appeared a single time. The rearrangement uses TRBV6-5 and TRBJ2-1; D might be TRBD1 (5 bases). Germline V gene sequence: CDR1 MNHEY, CDR2 SVGAGI. The CDR3 is 14 amino acids. V was pared by 7 bases and J by 5 bases, with 15 bases between. The CDR3 DNA reads TGTGCCAGCAAAAGGGGCTTAACCCACAATGAGCAGTTCTTC. This codes for CASKRGLTHNEQFF.